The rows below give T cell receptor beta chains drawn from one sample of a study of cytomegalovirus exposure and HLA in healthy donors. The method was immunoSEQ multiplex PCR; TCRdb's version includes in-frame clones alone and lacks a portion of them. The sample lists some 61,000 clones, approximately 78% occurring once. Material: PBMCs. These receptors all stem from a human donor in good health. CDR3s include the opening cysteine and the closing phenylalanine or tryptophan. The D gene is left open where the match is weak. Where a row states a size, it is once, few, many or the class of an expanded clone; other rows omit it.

TGCAGCGTTGTTGACCTCGGGTTCGACACTGAAGCTTTCTTT	CSVVDLGFDTEAFF	TRBJ1-1	NA	TRBV29-1	NA
TGTGCTAGCAGCTCCGGACAGCCCGGTAGCCTAGAGCAGTACTTC	CASSSGQPGSLEQYF	TRBJ2-7	NA	TRBV7-7	NA
TGTGCCAGCACCATTCCCAGGTTAGCTAACTATGGCTACACCTTC	CASTIPRLANYGYTF	TRBJ1-2	NA	TRBV7-9	NA
TGTGCCATCAGGAGGGGGCTAGGTGACGAGCAGTACTTC	CAIRRGLGDEQYF	TRBJ2-7	NA	TRBV10-3	TRBD1
TGTGCCAGCAGCGCCCGGGACAGGGGTGGTGAAAAACTGTTTTTT	CASSARDRGGEKLFF	TRBJ1-4	NA	TRBV9	TRBD1
TGTGCCAGCAGTTCTGCGAACTACGAGCAGTACTTC	CASSSANYEQYF	TRBJ2-7	NA	TRBV27	NA
TGTGCCAGCAGCTCCCCTAGCACAGATACGCAGTATTTT	CASSSPSTDTQYF	TRBJ2-3	once	TRBV7-9	NA
TGTGCCAGTAGTAAGGCTAGCGGTCCCACAGATACGCAGTATTTT	CASSKASGPTDTQYF	TRBJ2-3	NA	TRBV19	TRBD2
TGTGCCATGGGGGCGAACAGGGATGAGACCCAGTACTTC	CAMGANRDETQYF	TRBJ2-5	once	TRBV10-3	NA
TGTGCCTGGAGTGGGACCTCGACAGGGGCGGAGCAAGAGACCCAGTACTTC	CAWSGTSTGAEQETQYF	TRBJ2-5	NA	TRBV30	TRBD1
TGTGCTAGCGGCCGGACAGGAGGGGATGGCTACACCTTC	CASGRTGGDGYTF	TRBJ1-2	NA	TRBV6-5	TRBD1
TGTGCCAGCAGCGTAGCATCTCGGGGAACTGAAGCTTTCTTT	CASSVASRGTEAFF	TRBJ1-1	NA	TRBV9	NA
TGTGCCAGCAGCTTAGCGACGGGGGGCTACTACAATGAGCAGTTCTTC	CASSLATGGYYNEQFF	TRBJ2-1	NA	TRBV7-2	NA
TGCAGCGGGGGACAGGGGACCGGGGAGCTGTTTTTT	CSGGQGTGELFF	TRBJ2-2	NA	TRBV29-1	TRBD1